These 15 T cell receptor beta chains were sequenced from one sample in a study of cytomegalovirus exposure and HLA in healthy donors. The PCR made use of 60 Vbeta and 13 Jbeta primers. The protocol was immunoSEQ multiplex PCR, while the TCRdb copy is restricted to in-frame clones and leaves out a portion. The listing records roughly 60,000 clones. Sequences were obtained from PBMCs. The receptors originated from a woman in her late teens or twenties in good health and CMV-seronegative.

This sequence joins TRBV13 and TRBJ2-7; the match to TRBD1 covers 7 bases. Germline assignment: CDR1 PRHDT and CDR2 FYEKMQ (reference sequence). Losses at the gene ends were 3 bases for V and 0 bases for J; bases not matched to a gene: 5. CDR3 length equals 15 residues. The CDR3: CASSFGTASSYEQYF. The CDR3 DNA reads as TGTGCCAGCAGCTTCGGGACAGCGAGCTCCTACGAGCAGTACTTC.

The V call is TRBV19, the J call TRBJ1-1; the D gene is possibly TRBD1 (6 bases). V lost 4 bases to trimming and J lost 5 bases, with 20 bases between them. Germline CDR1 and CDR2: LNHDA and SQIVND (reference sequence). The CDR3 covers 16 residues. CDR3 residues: CASSRPFNRVRTEAFF. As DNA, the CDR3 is TGTGCCAGTAGTAGGCCGTTCAACAGGGTTCGGACTGAAGCTTTCTTT.

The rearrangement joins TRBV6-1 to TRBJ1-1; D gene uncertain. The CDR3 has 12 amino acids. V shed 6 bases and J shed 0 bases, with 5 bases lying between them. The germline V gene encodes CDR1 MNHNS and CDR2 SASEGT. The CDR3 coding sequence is TGTGCCAGCAGACACATGAACACTGAAGCTTTCTTT. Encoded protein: CASRHMNTEAFF.

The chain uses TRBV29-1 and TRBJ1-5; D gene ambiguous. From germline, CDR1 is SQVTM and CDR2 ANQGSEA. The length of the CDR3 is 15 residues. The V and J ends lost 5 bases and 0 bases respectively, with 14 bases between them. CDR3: CSVQWAAYSNQPQHF. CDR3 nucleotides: TGCAGCGTTCAGTGGGCCGCTTATAGCAATCAGCCCCAGCATTTT.

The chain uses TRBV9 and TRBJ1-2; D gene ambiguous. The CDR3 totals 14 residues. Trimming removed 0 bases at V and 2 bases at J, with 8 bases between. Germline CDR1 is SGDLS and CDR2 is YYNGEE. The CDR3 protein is CASSVGSENYGYTF. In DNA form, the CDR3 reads TGTGCCAGCAGCGTAGGATCCGAGAACTATGGCTACACCTTC.

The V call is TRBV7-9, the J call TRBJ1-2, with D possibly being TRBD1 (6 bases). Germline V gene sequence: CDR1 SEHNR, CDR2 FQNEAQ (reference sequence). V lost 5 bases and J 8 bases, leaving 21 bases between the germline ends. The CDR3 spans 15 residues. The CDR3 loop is CASSGTGGGFRGYTF. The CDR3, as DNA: TGTGCCAGCAGCGGAACCGGGGGGGGCTTCAGAGGCTACACCTTC. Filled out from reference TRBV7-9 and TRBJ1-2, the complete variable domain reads DTGVSQNPRHKITKRGQNVTFRCDPISEHNRLYWYRQTLGQGPEFLTYFQNEAQLEKSRLLSDRFSAERPKGSFSTLEIQRTEQGDSAMYLCASSGTGGGFRGYTFGSGTRLTVV.

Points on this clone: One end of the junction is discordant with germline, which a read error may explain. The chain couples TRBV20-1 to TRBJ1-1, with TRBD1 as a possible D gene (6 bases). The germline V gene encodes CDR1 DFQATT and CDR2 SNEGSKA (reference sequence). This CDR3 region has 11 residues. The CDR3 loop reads CNARTGFEAFF. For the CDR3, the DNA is TGCAATGCTAGAACAGGGTTTGAAGCTTTCTTT.

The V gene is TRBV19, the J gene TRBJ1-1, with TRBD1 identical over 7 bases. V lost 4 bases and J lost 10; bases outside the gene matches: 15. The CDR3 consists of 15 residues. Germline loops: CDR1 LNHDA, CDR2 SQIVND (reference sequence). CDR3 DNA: TGTGCCAGTAGTACTTTCTCCGGGACAGCGTTTGGAGCTTTCTTT. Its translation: CASSTFSGTAFGAFF.

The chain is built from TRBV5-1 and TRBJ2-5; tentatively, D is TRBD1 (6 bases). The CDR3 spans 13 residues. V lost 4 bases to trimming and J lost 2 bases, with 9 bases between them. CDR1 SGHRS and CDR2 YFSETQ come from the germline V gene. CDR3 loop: CASSADRQETQYF. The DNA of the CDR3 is TGCGCCAGCAGCGCTGACAGGCAAGAGACCCAGTACTTC.

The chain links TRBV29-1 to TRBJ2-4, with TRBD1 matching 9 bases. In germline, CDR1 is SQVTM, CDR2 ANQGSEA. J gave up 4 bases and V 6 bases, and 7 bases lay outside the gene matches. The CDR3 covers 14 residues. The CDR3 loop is CSVSPGTGKNIQYF. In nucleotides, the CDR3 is TGCAGCGTCTCGCCAGGGACAGGGAAAAACATTCAGTACTTC.

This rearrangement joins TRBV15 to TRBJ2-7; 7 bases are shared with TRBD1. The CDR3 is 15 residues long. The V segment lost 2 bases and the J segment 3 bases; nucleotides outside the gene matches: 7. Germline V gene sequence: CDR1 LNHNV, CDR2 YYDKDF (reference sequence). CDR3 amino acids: CATSRPRDSLYEQYF. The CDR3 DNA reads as TGTGCCACCAGCAGACCTCGGGACAGCCTCTACGAGCAGTACTTC.

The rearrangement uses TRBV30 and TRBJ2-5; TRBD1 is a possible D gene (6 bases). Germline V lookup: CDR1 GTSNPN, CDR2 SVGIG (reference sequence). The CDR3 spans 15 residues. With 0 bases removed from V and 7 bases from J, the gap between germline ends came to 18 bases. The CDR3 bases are TGTGCCTGGAGTGTTTGGGACCAACTAGGGGGGACCCAGTACTTC. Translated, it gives CAWSVWDQLGGTQYF.

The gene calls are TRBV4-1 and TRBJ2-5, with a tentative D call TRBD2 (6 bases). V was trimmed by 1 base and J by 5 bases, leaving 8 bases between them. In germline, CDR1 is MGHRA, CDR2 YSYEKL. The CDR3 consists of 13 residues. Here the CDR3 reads CASSQAGEETQYF. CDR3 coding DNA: TGCGCCAGCAGCCAAGCGGGAGAGGAGACCCAGTACTTC.

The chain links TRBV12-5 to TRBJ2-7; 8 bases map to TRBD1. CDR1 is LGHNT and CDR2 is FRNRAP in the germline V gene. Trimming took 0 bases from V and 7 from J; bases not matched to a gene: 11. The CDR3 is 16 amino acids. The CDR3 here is CASGLVLGQGAGEQYF. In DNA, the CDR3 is TGTGCTAGTGGTTTGGTACTAGGGCAGGGGGCGGGGGAGCAGTACTTC.

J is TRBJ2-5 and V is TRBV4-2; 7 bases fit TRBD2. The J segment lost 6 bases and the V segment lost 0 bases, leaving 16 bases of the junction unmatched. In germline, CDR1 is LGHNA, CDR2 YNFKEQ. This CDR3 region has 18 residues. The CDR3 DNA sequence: TGTGCCAGCAGCCAAGACCCGGGATATGCGGGAGAGGGAAAGACCCAGTACTTC. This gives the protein CASSQDPGYAGEGKTQYF.